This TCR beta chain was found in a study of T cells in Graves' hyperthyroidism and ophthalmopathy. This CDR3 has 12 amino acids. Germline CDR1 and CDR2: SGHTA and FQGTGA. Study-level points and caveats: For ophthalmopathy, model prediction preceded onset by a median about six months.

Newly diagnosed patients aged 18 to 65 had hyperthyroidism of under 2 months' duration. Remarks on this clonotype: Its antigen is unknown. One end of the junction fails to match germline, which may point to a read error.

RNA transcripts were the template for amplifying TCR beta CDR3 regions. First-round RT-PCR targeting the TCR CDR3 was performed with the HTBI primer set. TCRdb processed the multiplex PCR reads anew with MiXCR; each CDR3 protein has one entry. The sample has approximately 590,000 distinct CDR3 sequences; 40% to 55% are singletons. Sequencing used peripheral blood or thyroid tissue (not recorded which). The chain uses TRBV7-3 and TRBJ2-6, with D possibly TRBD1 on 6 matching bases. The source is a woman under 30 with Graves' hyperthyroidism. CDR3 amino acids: CASAVGTNTEAF. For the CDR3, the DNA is TGTGCCAGCGCCGTCGGGACAAACACTGAAGCTTTC.